This T cell receptor (beta chain) was obtained from a study of shared clonotypes between healthy human individuals. General study points: Estimated clonotype richness was generally higher in naive than memory subsets.

It was across several immunoSEQ plates that each subset's genomic DNA was evenly split. Assay: immunoSEQ multiplex PCR; the TCRdb copy retains only in-frame clones and omits some. The table records some 2,100,000 clones, about 94% of them present only once. The V end lost 5 bases, the J end lost 6 bases, and 10 bases lay between the germline ends. The CDR3 runs to 12 residues. CDR1 and CDR2 from the germline V gene are SGHVS and FNYEAQ. Concerning this clone: Its antigen is undetermined.

Sequenced: naive CD4+ T cells sorted from blood. Stated subset: CD45RA+ positively selected. The receptor was derived from a man between 18 and 29 years old in good health. The rearrangement joins TRBV7-6 to TRBJ1-2; weak D call: TRBD1 (5 bases). The chain's CDR3 is CASSPWGDGYTF. The CDR3 DNA reads TGTGCCAGCAGCCCGTGGGGGGATGGCTACACCTTC. The full variable domain, in which reference TRBV7-6 and TRBJ1-2 provide the parts outside the CDR3, is GAGVSQSPRYKVTKRGQDVALRCDPISGHVSLYWYRQALGQGPEFLTYFNYEAQQDKSGLPNDRFSAERPEGSISTLTIQRTEQRDSAMYRCASSPWGDGYTFGSGTRLTVV.